A selection of T cell receptor beta chains follows, all from one sample in a study of shared clonotypes between healthy human individuals. TCRdb's table, derived via immunoSEQ multiplex PCR, lists solely in-frame clones and lacks some. Here the sample spans 1,500,000 or so clones, around 98.5% being singletons. Source material: naive CD4+ T cells sorted from blood. Receptors originate from a man aged 30 to 39 in good health. Each CDR3 is given with its conserved first and last residue. Each record gives: J gene, V gene, D gene, clone size, CDR3 DNA, CDR3 protein. A D gene is named only where the DNA matches it firmly. Expanded clones get a size class; other rows say once, few or many, or leave the size out.

>TRBJ1-2|TRBV30|TRBD1|once
TGTGCCTGGAAAGGACAGGGTGGAAACTATGGCTACACCTTC
CAWKGQGGNYGYTF
>TRBJ1-5|TRBV6-5|-|-
TGTGCCAGCAGTGACGGGGTACCCAATCAGCCCCAGCATTTT
CASSDGVPNQPQHF
>TRBJ2-7|TRBV6-6|-|-
TGTGCCAGCAGGGCAGACCTCTACGAGCAGTACTTC
CASRADLYEQYF
>TRBJ1-1|TRBV7-9|-|-
TGTGCCAGCAGCTTACGGGGGAACACTGAAGCTTTCTTT
CASSLRGNTEAFF
>TRBJ2-2|TRBV25-1|TRBD2|once
TGTGCCAGCACGGGACTAGGGAACACCGGGGAGCTGTTTTTT
CASTGLGNTGELFF
>TRBJ2-6|TRBV5-1|-|-
TGCGCCAGCTCCAAGGACCAGGGACTCTCTGGGGCCAACGTCCTGACTTTC
CASSKDQGLSGANVLTF
>TRBJ1-4|TRBV29-1|-|-
TGCAGCGTTGGCCGGGGTCAGAATGAAAAACTGTTTTTT
CSVGRGQNEKLFF
>TRBJ1-5|TRBV28|-|-
TGTGCCAGCAGTTACCCCGGACAGCAGCCGAATCAGCCCCAGCATTTT
CASSYPGQQPNQPQHF
>TRBJ2-1|TRBV7-9|-|once
TGTGCCAGCAGCTTTAAGAGGGACAATGAGCAGTTCTTC
CASSFKRDNEQFF
>TRBJ2-5|TRBV11-3|-|-
TGTGCCAGCAGCTTAGATGGAGAGACCCAGTACTTC
CASSLDGETQYF
>TRBJ1-2|TRBV25-1|-|-
TGTGCCAGCAGTGGTTTGGGGTACTATGGCTACACCTTC
CASSGLGYYGYTF
>TRBJ2-7|TRBV5-1|TRBD2|-
TGCGCCAGCAGTTCGGGACTAGCGAGCTCCTACGAGCAGTACTTC
CASSSGLASSYEQYF
>TRBJ2-5|TRBV29-1|-|-
TGCAGCGTTGTTCGCCGTTCCGGAAGGACGCATTCCCTGGAGACCCAGTACTTC
CSVVRRSGRTHSLETQYF
>TRBJ1-5|TRBV18|-|-
TGTGCCAGCTCACCTTTTGGAACGGGGCTTAGCAATCAGCCCCAGCATTTT
CASSPFGTGLSNQPQHF
>TRBJ2-7|TRBV5-1|-|-
TGCGCCAGCAGCTTGCAGCGGACCGGTAGTGGCGAGCAGTACTTC
CASSLQRTGSGEQYF
>TRBJ2-7|TRBV6-5|-|-
TGTGCCAGCAGTTACTCGTGGGACCCGACCTACGAGCAGTACTTC
CASSYSWDPTYEQYF
>TRBJ2-3|TRBV5-4|-|-
TGTGCCAGCAGCGAAGGGGGGGGATCAACAGATACGCAGTATTTT
CASSEGGGSTDTQYF
>TRBJ1-1|TRBV27|-|-
TGTGCCAGCAGAGATAACAGGTTATCGAACACTGAAGCTTTCTTT
CASRDNRLSNTEAFF
>TRBJ2-7|TRBV9|-|-
TGTGCCAGCAGCTCAAGAAGCCGGATGGCCGAGCAGTACTTC
CASSSRSRMAEQYF
>TRBJ2-7|TRBV5-4|-|-
TGTGCCAGCAGCTTGGGGCAGGGGTCCTACGAGCAGTACTTC
CASSLGQGSYEQYF
>TRBJ2-2|TRBV14|-|once
TGTGCCAGCAGCCAAGATCGACAGGTTCACACCGGGGAGCTGTTTTTT
CASSQDRQVHTGELFF
>TRBJ2-1|TRBV19|-|-
TGTGCCAGTAGTGCCCGGGCAAATGAGCAGTTCTTC
CASSARANEQFF
>TRBJ2-5|TRBV7-9|TRBD2|-
TGTGCCAGCAGCTTAGAAGCGGGATACTCCAGAGAGACCCAGTACTTC
CASSLEAGYSRETQYF
>TRBJ2-4|TRBV5-6|-|-
TGTGCCAGCAGCTTTCTGACTCTAGCCAAAAACATTCAGTACTTC
CASSFLTLAKNIQYF
>TRBJ1-1|TRBV9|-|-
TGTGCCAGCAGCGTAACCCGGAACACTGAAGCTTTCTTT
CASSVTRNTEAFF
>TRBJ2-2|TRBV5-1|TRBD1|-
TGCGCCAGCAGCCCGGGACAGCCTAACACCGGGGAGCTGTTTTTT
CASSPGQPNTGELFF